These 19 T cell receptor beta chains came from one sample sequenced in a study of blood T cell repertoires in COVID-19. The protocol was immunoSEQ multiplex PCR, while the TCRdb copy is restricted to in-frame clones and leaves out a portion. In the table there are approximately 100,000 clones, 70% to 90% of which are singletons. Sample: peripheral blood. The receptor source for this set is a human donor in a cohort sampled during active COVID-19.

The genes are TRBV18 and TRBJ1-5; 9 nucleotides agree with TRBD1. Germline V gene sequence: CDR1 KGHSH, CDR2 LQKENI. The CDR3 is made up of 15 amino acids. The ends lost 2 bases at V and 6 bases at J; junction bases unmatched: 5. CDR3 sequence (DNA): TGTGCCAGCTCACCAGGGACAGGGAATTTTCAGCCCCAGCATTTT. Its protein product is CASSPGTGNFQPQHF.

The chain links TRBV5-4 to TRBJ1-2; D is perhaps TRBD1 (5 bases). Germline V gene data show CDR1 as SGHNT and CDR2 as YYREEE (reference sequence). The V gene lost 4 bases and the J gene lost 2 bases, with 12 bases spanning the gap. This CDR3 has 14 amino acids. The CDR3 nucleotides read TGTGCCAGCAGCCACCTGACAGAGAACTATGGCTACACCTTC. Translated, it gives CASSHLTENYGYTF.

The chain recombines TRBV2 with TRBJ2-2; 12 bases fit TRBD1. Germline-derived CDR1 and CDR2 are SNHLY and FYNNEI. The V and J ends lost 0 bases and 15 bases, in that order; junction bases with no gene match: 11. The CDR3 length is 16 residues. DNA of the CDR3: TGTGCCAGCAGTGAAGCGCCGGGACAGGGGGCGGCAGTGATGTTTTTT. Its protein is CASSEAPGQGAAVMFF.

The rearrangement links TRBV4-1 to TRBJ2-7; D is possibly TRBD1 (5 bases). The CDR3 spans 13 residues. The germline gives CDR1 MGHRA, CDR2 YSYEKL. The V and J ends lost 2 bases and 0 bases respectively, with 5 bases between them. The DNA for the CDR3 is TGCGCCAGCAGCCAACAGGGCTCCTACGAGCAGTACTTC. It codes for CASSQQGSYEQYF.

This clone was recorded a few times. V is TRBV7-9 and J is TRBJ2-7; D gene uncertain. The CDR3 spans 15 residues. V was shortened by 1 base and J by 6 bases, with 16 bases between the two germline ends. In germline, CDR1 is SEHNR, CDR2 FQNEAQ (reference sequence). The CDR3 bases are TGTGCCAGCAGCTTAGTATCAGGTTGGGTCTCCGAGCAGTACTTC. Its protein product is CASSLVSGWVSEQYF. The entire variable domain, with the rest obtained from reference TRBV7-9 and TRBJ2-7, is as follows: DTGVSQNPRHKITKRGQNVTFRCDPISEHNRLYWYRQTLGQGPEFLTYFQNEAQLEKSRLLSDRFSAERPKGSFSTLEIQRTEQGDSAMYLCASSLVSGWVSEQYFGPGTRLTVT.

The chain joins TRBV6-5 to TRBJ2-6; D remains unclear. Germline CDR1 is MNHEY and CDR2 is SVGAGI. V gave up 7 bases and J gave up 2 bases, with 6 bases separating them. The CDR3 covers 13 residues. The CDR3, as DNA: TGTGCCAGCAACTCCCCTGGGGCCAACGTCCTGACTTTC. It codes for CASNSPGANVLTF.

This rearrangement joins TRBV28 to TRBJ2-1; D possibly corresponds to TRBD2 (5 bases). Germline CDR1 reads MDHEN; CDR2 reads SYDVKM. V lost 4 bases to trimming and J lost 8 bases, with 21 bases between them. The CDR3 loop spans 16 amino acids. The CDR3 loop reads CASSSVPGSISDEQFF. The CDR3, as DNA: TGTGCCAGCAGTTCGGTCCCGGGATCTATTTCCGATGAGCAGTTCTTC.

The V gene is TRBV6-5, the J gene TRBJ1-4; weak D call: TRBD1 (5 bases). The ends were cut back, 0 bases at V and 6 bases at J, with 11 bases in the middle. There are 15 residues in the CDR3. Germline loops: CDR1 MNHEY, CDR2 SVGAGI. The CDR3 here is CASSYSQGGDEKLFF. As DNA, the CDR3 is TGTGCCAGCAGTTACTCGCAGGGTGGAGATGAAAAACTGTTTTTT.

The V and J genes are TRBV5-4 and TRBJ2-3; 13 bases fit TRBD2. The CDR3 has 15 amino acids. Trimming cost V 4 bases and J 3 bases; bases outside gene matches: 2. Germline CDR1 reads SGHNT; CDR2 reads YYREEE (reference sequence). The chain's CDR3 is CASSRLAGGTDTQYF. CDR3 DNA sequence: TGTGCCAGCAGCCGACTAGCGGGGGGAACAGATACGCAGTATTTT.

The chain links TRBV5-5 to TRBJ2-7; D not resolved. V lost 0 bases and J 5 bases, leaving 15 bases between the germline ends. Germline V CDR1 and CDR2: SGHKS, YYEKEE (reference sequence). The length of the CDR3 is 15 residues. The CDR3 is CASSLAPVSPHEQYF. The CDR3 DNA sequence: TGTGCCAGCAGCTTGGCTCCGGTCTCCCCCCACGAGCAGTACTTC.

The chain uses TRBV27 and TRBJ2-7, with TRBD2 matching over 7 bases. Germline loops: CDR1 MNHEY, CDR2 SMNVEV (reference sequence). The CDR3 length is 17 residues. Losses at the gene ends were 2 bases for V and 2 bases for J; bases not matched to a gene: 12. The CDR3 sequence: CASSLTPPSSGTYEQYF. CDR3 DNA sequence: TGTGCCAGCAGTTTAACCCCCCCGTCTAGCGGTACCTACGAGCAGTACTTC.

The rearrangement uses TRBV5-5 and TRBJ1-1; TRBD1 matches 7 bases. The CDR3 is made up of 15 amino acids. The germline V gene encodes CDR1 SGHKS and CDR2 YYEKEE (reference sequence). After removal of 4 bases from V and 5 bases from J, the junction contained 11 bases not matched to a gene. CDR3 bases: TGTGCCAGCAGCGCCATGACAGGGCTAGTTACTGAAGCTTTCTTT. Its protein is CASSAMTGLVTEAFF.

The gene calls are TRBV28 and TRBJ2-7; D uncertain. This CDR3 is 13 amino acids long. CDR1 and CDR2 (germline): MDHEN, SYDVKM. V lost 2 bases, J lost 1 base, and 6 bases lay in between. In nucleotides, the CDR3 is TGTGCCAGCAGTTTACAGGTTTCCTACGAGCAGTACTTC. Amino acid sequence: CASSLQVSYEQYF.

J is TRBJ2-2 and V is TRBV7-2; D is perhaps TRBD2 (6 bases). Per germline, CDR1 SGHTA and CDR2 FQGNSA. Between the trimmed V and J ends, which lost 5 bases and 6 bases, there was a span of 16 bases. The CDR3 length is 15 residues. CDR3 DNA sequence: TGTGCCAGCAGCCCAGGGTCTAGCGTGGCCGGGGAGCTGTTTTTT. This encodes CASSPGSSVAGELFF.

The chain links TRBV7-9 to TRBJ2-3; 8 bases agree with TRBD1. This CDR3 region has 15 residues. Unmatched junction bases numbered 6, after V lost 5 bases and J lost 2 bases. In germline, CDR1 is SEHNR, CDR2 FQNEAQ (reference sequence). CDR3 sequence: CASSPDRGPTDTQYF. CDR3 sequence (DNA): TGTGCCAGCAGCCCCGACAGGGGCCCCACAGATACGCAGTATTTT.

The genes are TRBV11-2 and TRBJ2-7, with D perhaps matching TRBD2 (6 bases). The CDR3 consists of 16 residues. The V gene's germline CDR1 is SGHAT and CDR2 FQNNGV. V gave up 4 bases and J gave up 1 base, with 17 bases separating them. CDR3 coding DNA: TGTGCCAGCAGCTCGCGTGGAGGTAGCGGTTCCTACGAGCAGTACTTC. Protein product: CASSSRGGSGSYEQYF.

V gene TRBV5-6 combines with J gene TRBJ1-3, with no clear D. V lost 3 bases, J lost 0 bases, and 4 bases lay in between. CDR3 length equals 13 residues. CDR1 and CDR2 from the germline V gene are SGHDT and YYEEEE. The CDR3 DNA is TGTGCCAGCAGCTACTCCTCTGGAAACACCATATATTTT. It yields the protein CASSYSSGNTIYF.

The chain joins TRBV9 to TRBJ2-7; maybe TRBD2 (5 bases). Trimming took off 4 bases at V and 1 base at J, with 12 bases between the two ends. The CDR3 is 14 amino acids. Germline CDR1 SGDLS, CDR2 YYNGEE. CDR3 protein: CASSPAERSYEQYF. The DNA for the CDR3 is TGTGCCAGCAGCCCGGCAGAGCGGTCCTACGAGCAGTACTTC.

The chain combines TRBV7-8 with TRBJ2-1; 9 bases are shared with TRBD2. Germline V CDR1 and CDR2: SGHVS, FQNEAQ. The CDR3 has 17 residues. The trim removed 5 bases at V and 2 bases at J, leaving 10 bases unmatched. The CDR3 coding sequence is TGTGCCAGCAGCCCGGCCCGCCGCGGGAGGGCCTACAATGAGCAGTTCTTC. Protein sequence: CASSPARRGRAYNEQFF.